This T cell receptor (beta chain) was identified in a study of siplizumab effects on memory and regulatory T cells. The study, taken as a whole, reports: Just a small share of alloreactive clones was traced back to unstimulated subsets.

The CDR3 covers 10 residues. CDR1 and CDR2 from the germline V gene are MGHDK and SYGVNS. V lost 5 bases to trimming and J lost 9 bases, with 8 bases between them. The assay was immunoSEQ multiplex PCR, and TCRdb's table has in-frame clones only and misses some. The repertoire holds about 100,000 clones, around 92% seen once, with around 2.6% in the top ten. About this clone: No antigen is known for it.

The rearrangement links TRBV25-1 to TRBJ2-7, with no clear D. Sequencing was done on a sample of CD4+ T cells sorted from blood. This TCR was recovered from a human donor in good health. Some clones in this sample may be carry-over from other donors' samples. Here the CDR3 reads CASSSVRQYF. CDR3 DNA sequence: TGTGCCAGCAGTTCGGTACGGCAGTACTTC.